The 14 T cell receptor beta chains below all came from one sample that was sequenced in a study of cytomegalovirus exposure and HLA in healthy donors. PCR involved 60 Vbeta and 13 Jbeta primers. Generated by immunoSEQ multiplex PCR, the TCRdb table keeps only in-frame clones and is missing some. This table lists under 200,000 clones. Sequences were obtained from PBMCs. These receptors were collected from a man aged 25-45 years in good health and CMV-seronegative.

The chain carries TRBV19 and TRBJ2-5; tentative D call: TRBD2 (5 bases). The V and J ends lost 3 bases and 5 bases respectively, with 22 bases between them. Germline assignment: CDR1 LNHDA and CDR2 SQIVND (reference sequence). This CDR3 has 17 amino acids. For the CDR3, the DNA is TGTGCCAGTAGTATCCTCCACGGTCGTCCCGGGGAGGAGACCCAGTACTTC. It translates to CASSILHGRPGEETQYF.

CDR3: CASSQLGTATEAFF. CDR3 coding DNA: TGCGCCAGCAGCCAACTAGGGACAGCCACTGAAGCTTTCTTT. The chain carries TRBV4-3 and TRBJ1-1; 7 bases match TRBD1. V shed 2 bases, J shed 4 bases, and the junction held 4 bases outside the gene matches. The CDR3 loop spans 14 amino acids. Looked up from germline, CDR1 is LGHNA and CDR2 is YSLEER.

This chain joins TRBV4-3 and TRBJ1-2; 7 nucleotides line up with TRBD1. Germline CDR1 LGHNA, CDR2 YSLEER. The CDR3 is 15 amino acids. J was trimmed by 6 bases and V by 1 base; bases with no gene match: 8. Here the CDR3 DNA reads TGCGCCAGCAGCCAAGCTTCCCAGGGGGGAAATGGCTACACCTTC. Amino acids: CASSQASQGGNGYTF.

The chain employs TRBV10-1 and TRBJ2-1; tentative D call: TRBD1 (6 bases). Looked up from germline, CDR1 is WNHNN and CDR2 is SYGVQD (reference sequence). Trimming cost V 4 bases and J 1 base, with 8 bases left between them. The CDR3 totals 14 residues. The CDR3 loop reads CASSGDKSYNEQFF. The CDR3 nucleotides are TGCGCCAGCAGTGGGGACAAGTCCTACAATGAGCAGTTCTTC.

J is TRBJ1-2 and V is TRBV27, with a weak D call TRBD1 (5 bases). There are 14 residues in the CDR3. Germline V gene sequence: CDR1 MNHEY, CDR2 SMNVEV (reference sequence). V was clipped by 2 bases and J by 4 bases, with 11 bases between them. The CDR3 DNA follows: TGTGCCAGCAGTTTAAAGGGACTTGGCTATGGCTACACCTTC. Translating gives CASSLKGLGYGYTF.

The chain links TRBV11-2 to TRBJ2-5; possibly TRBD2 for D (6 bases). Trimming took off 6 bases at V and 4 bases at J, with 18 bases between the two ends. The CDR3 spans 15 residues. The germline CDR1 and CDR2 sequences are SGHAT and FQNNGV. The CDR3 sequence: CASSVTAGKGETQYF. The CDR3 nucleotides are TGTGCCAGCAGTGTAACGGCGGGGAAGGGAGAGACCCAGTACTTC. The full variable domain, completed using reference TRBV11-2 and TRBJ2-5, is EAGVAQSPRYKIIEKRQSVAFWCNPISGHATLYWYQQILGQGPKLLIQFQNNGVVDDSQLPKDRFSAERLKGVDSTLKIQPAKLEDSAVYLCASSVTAGKGETQYFGPGTRLLVL.

The chain links TRBV7-9 to TRBJ1-6; no reliable D call. CDR3 size: 14 residues. Trimming shortened V by 8 bases and J by 6 bases, and 14 bases separated the two germline ends. Germline CDR1 and CDR2: SEHNR and FQNEAQ (reference sequence). The CDR3 protein is CASARPGVNSPLHF. In DNA, the CDR3 is TGTGCCAGCGCTCGCCCCGGGGTTAATTCACCCCTCCACTTT.

V and J are TRBV7-9 and TRBJ2-7; TRBD2 matches at 7 bases. The CDR3 contains 14 residues. The germline V gene encodes CDR1 SEHNR and CDR2 FQNEAQ (reference sequence). The V segment lost 5 bases and the J segment 2 bases; nucleotides outside the gene matches: 6. Here the CDR3 DNA reads TGTGCCAGCAGCCTAAATAGCGGGCCCTACGAGCAGTACTTC. It is translated as CASSLNSGPYEQYF.

The gene calls are TRBV19 and TRBJ1-5; 7 bases fit TRBD1. Per germline, CDR1 LNHDA and CDR2 SQIVND (reference sequence). Germline trimming cut 5 bases from V and 0 bases from J; bases unmatched to any gene: 1. This CDR3 has 14 residues. Here the CDR3 reads CASSDRASNQPQHF. The CDR3, as DNA: TGTGCCAGTAGTGACAGGGCTAGCAATCAGCCCCAGCATTTT.

The J gene is TRBJ2-7, the V gene TRBV7-9; D is ambiguous. Trimming pared 3 bases from V and 0 bases from J, leaving 12 bases between. The CDR3 is 15 residues long. In germline, CDR1 is SEHNR, CDR2 FQNEAQ (reference sequence). CDR3 sequence reads: CASSLAISLSYEQYF. DNA for the CDR3: TGTGCCAGCAGCTTGGCCATCTCCCTCTCCTACGAGCAGTACTTC. Drawing the rest from reference TRBV7-9 and TRBJ2-7, the complete variable domain is DTGVSQNPRHKITKRGQNVTFRCDPISEHNRLYWYRQTLGQGPEFLTYFQNEAQLEKSRLLSDRFSAERPKGSFSTLEIQRTEQGDSAMYLCASSLAISLSYEQYFGPGTRLTVT.

This chain connects TRBV30 to TRBJ1-2; 7 bases fit TRBD1. The CDR3 is 12 residues long. Germline trimming cut 2 bases from V and 13 bases from J; bases unmatched to any gene: 10. The germline gives CDR1 GTSNPN, CDR2 SVGIG (reference sequence). The CDR3 loop reads CAWSPWTGLGTF. As DNA, the CDR3 is TGTGCCTGGAGTCCCTGGACAGGTCTGGGCACCTTC.

The CDR3 protein is CASSDYGNSPLHF. The CDR3 DNA follows: TGCGCCAGCAGTGATTACGGGAATTCACCCCTCCACTTT. The chain uses TRBV10-2 and TRBJ1-6, with D uncertain. The germline V gene has CDR1 WSHSY and CDR2 SAAADI. The CDR3 has 13 residues. Trimming stripped 3 bases from V and 7 bases from J, with 7 bases between.

This chain connects TRBV6-5 to TRBJ1-2; 7 nucleotides align to TRBD1. The CDR3 totals 14 residues. Germline CDR1 is MNHEY and CDR2 is SVGAGI. V shed 5 bases, J shed 4 bases, and the junction held 7 bases outside the gene matches. The CDR3 sequence: CASSTGTDGYGYTF. CDR3 sequence (DNA): TGTGCCAGCAGTACGGGGACAGATGGCTATGGCTACACCTTC.

The chain links TRBV5-1 to TRBJ1-4, with 10 bases fitting TRBD1. CDR3 length equals 14 residues. The V segment lost 2 bases and the J segment 7 bases; nucleotides outside the gene matches: 2. CDR1 is SGHRS and CDR2 is YFSETQ in the germline V gene. This chain's CDR3 is CASSFDRGLEKLFF. CDR3 bases: TGCGCCAGCAGCTTCGACAGGGGGCTTGAAAAACTGTTTTTT.